These 21 T cell receptor beta chains came from one sample sequenced in a study of blood T cell repertoires in COVID-19. Assay used: immunoSEQ multiplex PCR; TCRdb lists only in-frame clones, some missing. This table holds about 74,000 clones, less than 85% found once. The specimen sequenced was peripheral blood. The receptors here all came from a human donor in a cohort sampled during active COVID-19.

The chain has TRBV5-5 and TRBJ2-7; D perhaps matches TRBD1 (6 bases). CDR3 length equals 15 residues. The germline CDR1 and CDR2 sequences are SGHKS and YYEKEE (reference sequence). Trimming stripped 0 bases from V and 2 bases from J, with 12 bases between. The CDR3 loop reads CASSLVQGTAYEQYF. In nucleotides, the CDR3 is TGTGCCAGCAGCTTGGTTCAGGGGACGGCCTACGAGCAGTACTTC.

The rearrangement links TRBV5-1 to TRBJ2-3; D might be TRBD2 (6 bases). Germline values: CDR1 SGHRS, CDR2 YFSETQ. Between the trimmed V and J ends, which lost 4 bases and 0 bases, there was a span of 9 bases. This CDR3 has 14 residues. The CDR3 protein is CASSPGTSTDTQYF. The CDR3 DNA is TGCGCCAGCAGCCCAGGGACTAGCACAGATACGCAGTATTTT.

The CDR3 reads CASSPSGGGDQPQHF. Written as DNA, the CDR3 is TGTGCCAGCTCACCCTCGGGGGGAGGAGATCAGCCCCAGCATTTT. V and J are TRBV18 and TRBJ1-5; TRBD1 might be the D (5 bases). Trimming left V 3 bases short and J 5 bases short, with 14 bases between. Germline V gene data show CDR1 as KGHSH and CDR2 as LQKENI. The CDR3 has 15 residues.

The genes are TRBV29-1 and TRBJ1-6; 10 bases agree with TRBD1. Germline trimming cut 4 bases from V and 9 bases from J; bases unmatched to any gene: 3. The germline CDR1 and CDR2 sequences are SQVTM and ANQGSEA. This CDR3 has 13 amino acids. CDR3 amino acids: CSVAGDRGSPLHF. The DNA of the CDR3 is TGCAGCGTTGCCGGGGACAGGGGTTCACCCCTCCACTTT.

This clone was observed a few times. J is TRBJ2-7 and V is TRBV7-8; the match to TRBD1 covers 10 bases. The ends lost 1 base at V and 2 bases at J; junction bases unmatched: 2. The CDR3 runs 15 residues. Germline values: CDR1 SGHVS, CDR2 FQNEAQ. The DNA of the CDR3 is TGTGCCAGCAGCTTAGGGGGACAGGGGACCTACGAGCAGTACTTC. Protein sequence: CASSLGGQGTYEQYF.

As DNA, the CDR3 is TGTGCCAGCAGTTTGAGAACTGAAGCTTTCTTT. This encodes CASSLRTEAFF. This chain connects TRBV12-3 or TRBV12-4 to TRBJ1-1; the D is unclear. This CDR3 is built from 11 residues. Trimming cost V 3 bases and J 5 bases, with 4 bases left between them.

The rearrangement joins TRBV19 to TRBJ1-1; TRBD1 matches at 9 bases. This CDR3 spans 14 amino acids. The V gene end was trimmed by 3 bases and the J gene end by 3 bases; junction bases not matched to a gene: 2. Germline V CDR1 and CDR2: LNHDA, SQIVND (reference sequence). The CDR3 sequence is CASSIRTGDTEAFF. The CDR3 DNA reads TGTGCCAGTAGTATTCGGACAGGGGACACTGAAGCTTTCTTT. Full variable domain (outside the CDR3, taken from reference TRBV19 and TRBJ1-1): DGGITQSPKYLFRKEGQNVTLSCEQNLNHDAMYWYRQDPGQGLRLIYYSQIVNDFQKGDIAEGYSVSREKKESFPLTVTSAQKNPTAFYLCASSIRTGDTEAFFGQGTRLTVV.

The rearrangement links TRBV28 to TRBJ1-1; D gene ambiguous. CDR3 length: 15 residues. Trimming took 5 bases from V and 0 from J, leaving 13 bases between them. Per the germline V gene, CDR1 is MDHEN and CDR2 is SYDVKM. CDR3 nucleotides: TGTGCCAGCAGTCCACCGGGGTTCATGAACACTGAAGCTTTCTTT. Protein: CASSPPGFMNTEAFF.

The CDR3 region is CASSFRASVNTGELFF. The DNA of the CDR3 is TGCGCCAGCAGCTTTAGGGCTAGCGTGAACACCGGGGAGCTGTTTTTT. The chain couples TRBV5-1 to TRBJ2-2, with D perhaps matching TRBD2 (6 bases). Trimming took off 2 bases at V and 1 base at J, with 12 bases between the two ends. Looked up from germline, CDR1 is SGHRS and CDR2 is YFSETQ. There are 16 residues in the CDR3.

The CDR3: CASSPAVGRYGYTF. In DNA form, the CDR3 reads TGCGCCAGCAGCCCGGCGGTGGGTCGCTACGGCTACACCTTC. The rearrangement uses TRBV5-1 and TRBJ1-2; D remains unclear. Germline V gives CDR1 SGHRS, CDR2 YFSETQ. V gave up 4 bases and J gave up 8 bases, with 18 bases separating them. The CDR3 is made up of 14 amino acids.

V usage is TRBV29-1 and J usage is TRBJ2-7; 9 nucleotides agree with TRBD2. CDR1 SQVTM and CDR2 ANQGSEA come from the germline V gene. CDR3 length: 14 amino acids. The V gene end was trimmed by 7 bases and the J gene end by 2 bases; junction bases not matched to a gene: 9. CDR3 coding DNA: TGCAGCGCCTCGCCGACTAGCGGCACCTACGAGCAGTACTTC. Translation gives CSASPTSGTYEQYF.

The CDR3 nucleotides are TGTGCCAGTAGTAAAGGACAGGGGGCGATGCCCGGGGAGCTGTTTTTT. Translation gives CASSKGQGAMPGELFF. The chain employs TRBV19 and TRBJ2-2; TRBD1 matches at 11 bases. Germline loops: CDR1 LNHDA, CDR2 SQIVND (reference sequence). V was pared by 4 bases and J by 6 bases, with 7 bases of the junction left unmatched. This CDR3 spans 16 amino acids.

The genes are TRBV9 and TRBJ1-2, with TRBD1 matching 9 bases. The CDR3 is 15 residues long. V gave up 4 bases and J gave up 2 bases; unmatched junction bases: 6. The germline V gene has CDR1 SGDLS and CDR2 YYNGEE. The chain's CDR3 is CASSPRTGVNYGYTF. Here the CDR3 DNA reads TGTGCCAGCAGCCCCCGGACAGGGGTAAACTATGGCTACACCTTC.

The chain is built from TRBV9 and TRBJ2-1, with 10 bases lining up with TRBD2. V trimming: 0 bases; J trimming: 4 bases; junction bases outside the gene matches: 7. CDR3 length equals 17 residues. The germline CDR1 and CDR2 sequences are SGDLS and YYNGEE. CDR3 loop: CASSVVSLAGAYNEQFF. Written as DNA, the CDR3 is TGTGCCAGCAGCGTAGTATCCCTAGCGGGGGCATACAATGAGCAGTTCTTC.

The J gene is TRBJ2-1, the V gene TRBV29-1; 9 nucleotides agree with TRBD1. The CDR3 spans 14 residues. Germline V CDR1 and CDR2: SQVTM, ANQGSEA. Trimming took 7 bases from V and 9 from J; bases not matched to a gene: 13. The CDR3 region is CSGEQGAQSVEQFF. The CDR3 DNA is TGCAGCGGGGAACAGGGGGCCCAGTCGGTTGAGCAGTTCTTC.

The chain has TRBV9 and TRBJ2-7, with D perhaps matching TRBD1 (6 bases). CDR1 and CDR2 (germline): SGDLS, YYNGEE. The length of the CDR3 is 13 residues. Deletions cut 4 bases from V and 5 bases from J, with 13 bases between. For the CDR3, the DNA is TGTGCCAGCAGCCCACGACAGGACCACGAGCAGTACTTC. Protein sequence: CASSPRQDHEQYF.

The chain couples TRBV6-2 or TRBV6-3 to TRBJ1-1; 7 bases are a match to TRBD1. The CDR3 is 16 residues long. The V gene's germline CDR1 is MNHEY and CDR2 SVGEGT. The J segment lost 0 bases and the V segment lost 2 bases, leaving 6 bases of the junction unmatched. DNA for the CDR3: TGTGCCAGCAGTTACCCGAAAGGGACAGTGAACACTGAAGCTTTCTTT. Encoded protein: CASSYPKGTVNTEAFF.

This sequence joins TRBV7-3 and TRBJ2-5; TRBD2 matches 8 bases. The germline gives CDR1 SGHTA, CDR2 FQGTGA. V shed 3 bases, J shed 1 base, and the junction held 4 bases outside the gene matches. The CDR3 is 15 residues long. DNA for the CDR3: TGTGCCAGCAGCTTCATAGCGGGGCCCCAAGAGACCCAGTACTTC. As protein: CASSFIAGPQETQYF.

The CDR3 reads CASSLPPGRDRELFF. The CDR3 region has the DNA TGTGCCAGCAGCCTTCCACCAGGGAGGGACCGGGAGCTGTTTTTT. The chain carries TRBV5-4 and TRBJ2-2; 7 nucleotides agree with TRBD2. J was trimmed by 9 bases and V by 4 bases; bases with no gene match: 12. CDR3 size: 15 residues. Germline assignment: CDR1 SGHNT and CDR2 YYREEE (reference sequence).

This chain joins TRBV6-6 and TRBJ2-7; 12 bases align to TRBD2. The CDR3 consists of 19 residues. The germline CDR1 and CDR2 sequences are MNHNY and SVGAGI (reference sequence). After removal of 5 bases from V and 1 base from J, the junction contained 15 bases not matched to a gene. The CDR3 nucleotides are TGTGCCAGCAGTCGGTCCGGGGCTAGCGGGGGGGCTTTATCCTACGAGCAGTACTTC. Translation gives CASSRSGASGGALSYEQYF.

The rearrangement links TRBV20-1 to TRBJ1-4; possible D gene TRBD1, 5 bases. The V gene lost 5 bases and the J gene lost 10 bases, with 11 bases spanning the gap. Germline values: CDR1 DFQATT, CDR2 SNEGSKA (reference sequence). The CDR3 covers 11 residues. The CDR3 coding sequence is TGCAGTGCTGGGGCGGGGGGAAAACTGTTTTTT. This sequence encodes CSAGAGGKLFF.